Following are 20 T cell receptor beta chains from one sample sequenced in a study of T cells in Graves' hyperthyroidism and ophthalmopathy. Amplification yielded TCR beta CDR3 regions, with RNA transcripts as the source. HTBI primers were employed in a first-round RT-PCR of the TCR CDR3. TCRdb reprocessed the multiplex PCR reads with MiXCR, giving one entry per CDR3 protein. The repertoire holds around 440,000 distinct CDR3 sequences, with roughly 14% as singletons. Specimen: blood. Source of these receptors: a woman between 18 and 30 years old with Graves' hyperthyroidism.

The table lists this clonotype with many counts. The V call is TRBV2, the J call TRBJ1-6; no firm D call. Trimming removed 6 bases from V and 14 bases from J, with 17 bases in between. Germline lookup yields CDR1 SNHLY and CDR2 FYNNEI. The CDR3 loop spans 13 amino acids. The CDR3 nucleotides are TGTGCCAGCAGCCCGGGCCTACAGAGAACCCTCCACTTT. Its translation: CASSPGLQRTLHF.

V and J are TRBV11-2 and TRBJ1-1; tentative D call: TRBD1 (5 bases). The CDR3 runs to 14 residues. V was pared by 8 bases and J by 0 bases, with 13 bases between. From germline, CDR1 is SGHAT and CDR2 FQNNGV. CDR3 protein: CASGGGALNTEAFF. In DNA, the CDR3 is TGTGCCAGCGGTGGCGGGGCGTTGAACACTGAAGCTTTCTTT. Combining the CDR3 with reference TRBV11-2 and TRBJ1-1 gives the whole variable domain EAGVAQSPRYKIIEKRQSVAFWCNPISGHATLYWYQQILGQGPKLLIQFQNNGVVDDSQLPKDRFSAERLKGVDSTLKIQPAKLEDSAVYLCASGGGALNTEAFFGQGTRLTVV.

This clonotype has ten or more counts. The chain links TRBV20-1 to TRBJ2-5, with unresolved D. CDR3 length equals 12 residues. The V and J ends lost 4 bases and 3 bases respectively, with 9 bases between them. The germline gives CDR1 DFQATT, CDR2 SNEGSKA (reference sequence). In DNA form, the CDR3 reads TGCAGTGCTATGCGGCTGAAAGAGACCCAGTACTTC. Translated: CSAMRLKETQYF.

CDR3 DNA sequence: TGTGCCAGCAGCTCAACGGAGGTGGTTCTTCGAATGAACACTGAAGCTTTCTTT. Translated, it gives CASSSTEVVLRMNTEAFF. The chain combines TRBV7-9 with TRBJ1-1; D is unresolved. This CDR3 has 18 amino acids. Trimming stripped 4 bases from V and 0 bases from J, with 21 bases between. Germline-derived CDR1 and CDR2 are SEHNR and FQNEAQ (reference sequence).

This clonotype was picked up many times. Compared with germline, one end of the junction differs, possibly owing to a read error. The V call is TRBV5-5, the J call TRBJ1-1; D uncertain. The length of the CDR3 is 15 residues. The V gene's germline CDR1 is SGHKS and CDR2 YYEKEE (reference sequence). The CDR3 is CASSLVSAGNAEAFF. CDR3 sequence (DNA): TGTGCCAGCAGCCTAGTGTCGGCGGGGAACGCTGAAGCTTTCTTT.

To note about this clonotype: Compared with germline, one end of the junction differs, possibly owing to a read error. This chain joins TRBV20-1 and TRBJ2-3; D possibly corresponds to TRBD2 (5 bases). This CDR3 comprises 15 residues. Germline V gene data show CDR1 as DFQATT and CDR2 as SNEGSKA (reference sequence). This CDR3 is CSAREHGESTDTQYF. In DNA, the CDR3 is TGTAGTGCTAGAGAGCACGGGGAAAGCACAGATACGCAGTATTTT.

The genes are TRBV5-6 and TRBJ2-7; 10 nucleotides line up with TRBD1. Per germline, CDR1 SGHDT and CDR2 YYEEEE. The V segment lost 2 bases and the J segment 3 bases; nucleotides outside the gene matches: 5. The CDR3 consists of 15 residues. CDR3 sequence (DNA): TGTGCCAGCAGCTTTAAGGGACAGGGGAACTACGAGCAGTACTTC. Translated: CASSFKGQGNYEQYF.

This clonotype came up a few times. CDR3 sequence (DNA): TGTGCCAGCAGTGAAGTATTAGAGGGGGGGCCGGAGTTCTTC. The encoded protein is CASSEVLEGGPEFF. The chain uses TRBV6-1 and TRBJ2-1; D may be TRBD2 (7 bases). V shed 1 base and J shed 14 bases, with 18 bases lying between them. This CDR3 comprises 14 residues. Germline values: CDR1 MNHNS, CDR2 SASEGT.

This chain connects TRBV28 to TRBJ1-1, with TRBD1 matching 8 bases. J was trimmed by 8 bases and V by 5 bases; bases with no gene match: 10. The V gene's germline CDR1 is MDHEN and CDR2 SYDVKM. This CDR3 contains 14 residues. The CDR3 loop reads CASSAGWQGAEAFF. The CDR3 nucleotides are TGTGCCAGCAGTGCAGGATGGCAGGGGGCCGAAGCTTTCTTT.

This clonotype appeared a few times. Here the CDR3 reads CASSLAAQETQYF. The DNA of the CDR3 is TGTGCCAGCAGTCTAGCGGCCCAAGAGACCCAGTACTTC. The chain couples TRBV7-3 to TRBJ2-5; 7 bases line up with TRBD2. With 6 bases clipped from V and 1 base from J, the junction kept 2 bases outside the gene matches. This CDR3 is 13 amino acids long. Germline loops: CDR1 SGHTA, CDR2 FQGTGA.

This clonotype was recorded many times. The chain carries TRBV28 and TRBJ2-1; D uncertain. Per the germline V gene, CDR1 is MDHEN and CDR2 is SYDVKM. The CDR3 is 12 amino acids. Trimming cost V 6 bases and J 9 bases, with 12 bases left between them. The CDR3 spells CASSIVVGEQFF. CDR3 in DNA: TGTGCCAGCAGCATAGTTGTCGGTGAGCAGTTCTTC.

This clonotype was picked up a small number of times. V and J are TRBV20-1 and TRBJ1-3; the D is unclear. The CDR3 sequence is 17 residues long. With 3 bases removed from V and 0 bases from J, the gap between germline ends came to 18 bases. Germline CDR1 DFQATT, CDR2 SNEGSKA (reference sequence). The CDR3 DNA reads as TGCAGTGCTAGTGATCCGAGCCCTATAAACTCTGGAAACACCATATATTTT. It translates to CSASDPSPINSGNTIYF.

This clonotype was recorded a few times. The chain combines TRBV29-1 with TRBJ1-1; D call uncertain. CDR3 length: 13 amino acids. The V end was cut by 5 bases, the J end by 2 bases, with 12 bases between. The germline V gene has CDR1 SQVTM and CDR2 ANQGSEA. CDR3 protein: CSVPPEHNTEAFF. CDR3 DNA sequence: TGCAGCGTTCCCCCAGAACATAACACTGAAGCTTTCTTT.

This clonotype came up a few times. The CDR3 protein is CSARPREYEQYF. CDR3 DNA sequence: TGCAGTGCTAGGCCCAGGGAATACGAGCAGTACTTC. The chain links TRBV20-1 to TRBJ2-7; perhaps TRBD1 as D (5 bases). The CDR3 has 12 residues. V was clipped by 3 bases and J by 4 bases, with 10 bases between them. Germline values: CDR1 DFQATT, CDR2 SNEGSKA (reference sequence).

The chain employs TRBV7-9 and TRBJ2-1; the match to TRBD2 covers 12 bases. The CDR3 has 13 residues. Unmatched junction bases numbered 8, after V lost 4 bases and J lost 16 bases. CDR1 is SEHNR, CDR2 FQNEAQ, per germline (reference sequence). The CDR3 loop reads CASSSRTSGVGFF. The CDR3, as DNA: TGTGCCAGCAGCTCCAGGACTAGCGGGGTTGGTTTCTTC.

The chain recombines TRBV6-1 with TRBJ2-7; 7 bases align to TRBD1. Per the germline V gene, CDR1 is MNHNS and CDR2 is SASEGT. This CDR3 is 14 amino acids long. V dropped 5 bases and J dropped 2; count of bases not matched to a gene: 6. The CDR3: CASSWGQMTYEQYF. The CDR3 DNA sequence: TGTGCCAGCAGTTGGGGACAGATGACCTACGAGCAGTACTTC.

This clonotype appeared many times. V is TRBV6-1 and J is TRBJ2-1; no definite D call. Germline values: CDR1 MNHNS, CDR2 SASEGT. The CDR3 spans 12 residues. V was trimmed by 3 bases and J by 9 bases, leaving 9 bases between them. The CDR3 sequence is CASSDDGPEQFF. CDR3 DNA: TGTGCCAGCAGTGACGATGGTCCTGAGCAGTTCTTC.

In this sample, this clonotype turned up many times. This chain joins TRBV28 and TRBJ1-5; 10 bases fit TRBD1. J lost 4 bases, V lost 2 bases, and 14 bases had no gene match. Germline CDR1 and CDR2: MDHEN and SYDVKM. CDR3 length equals 19 residues. The CDR3 protein is CASSLQDRGLGSANQPQHF. The CDR3 DNA reads TGTGCCAGCAGTTTACAAGACAGGGGGCTAGGGAGTGCTAATCAGCCCCAGCATTTT.

This clonotype was detected only a few times. The chain combines TRBV19 with TRBJ2-7, with TRBD1 matching over 11 bases. CDR1 LNHDA and CDR2 SQIVND come from the germline V gene (reference sequence). The CDR3 consists of 14 residues. V lost 6 bases and J lost 6; bases outside the gene matches: 7. CDR3 DNA: TGTGCCAGTAGGACAATAGGGACAGGGGGCGAGCAGTACTTC. It is translated as CASRTIGTGGEQYF. Looking up the rest from reference TRBV19 and TRBJ2-7 gives the full variable domain: DGGITQSPKYLFRKEGQNVTLSCEQNLNHDAMYWYRQDPGQGLRLIYYSQIVNDFQKGDIAEGYSVSREKKESFPLTVTSAQKNPTAFYLCASRTIGTGGEQYFGPGTRLTVT.

CDR3 loop: CSAREFQRSSTDTQYF. DNA for the CDR3: TGCAGTGCTAGAGAGTTCCAGCGGAGTAGCACAGATACGCAGTATTTT. V usage is TRBV20-1 and J usage is TRBJ2-3; TRBD2 might be the D (5 bases). This CDR3 region has 16 residues. V shed 0 bases and J shed 0 bases, with 13 bases lying between them. The V gene's germline CDR1 is DFQATT and CDR2 SNEGSKA (reference sequence).